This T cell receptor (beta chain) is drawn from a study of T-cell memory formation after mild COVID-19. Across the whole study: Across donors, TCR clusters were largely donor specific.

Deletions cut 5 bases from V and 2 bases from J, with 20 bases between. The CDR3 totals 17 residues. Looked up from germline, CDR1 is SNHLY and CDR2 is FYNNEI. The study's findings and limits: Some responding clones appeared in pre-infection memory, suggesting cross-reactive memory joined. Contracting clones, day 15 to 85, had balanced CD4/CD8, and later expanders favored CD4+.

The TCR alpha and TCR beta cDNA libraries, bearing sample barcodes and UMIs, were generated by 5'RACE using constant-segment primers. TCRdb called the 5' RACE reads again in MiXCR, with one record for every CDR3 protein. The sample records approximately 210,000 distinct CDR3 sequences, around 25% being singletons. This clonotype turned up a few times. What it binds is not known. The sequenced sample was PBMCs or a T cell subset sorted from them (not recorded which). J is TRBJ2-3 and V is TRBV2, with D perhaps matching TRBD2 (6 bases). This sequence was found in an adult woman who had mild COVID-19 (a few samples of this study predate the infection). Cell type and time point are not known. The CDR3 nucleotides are TGTGCCAGCAGTCCCATCCGGGACTCGATCTACACAGATACGCAGTATTTT. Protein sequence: CASSPIRDSIYTDTQYF.